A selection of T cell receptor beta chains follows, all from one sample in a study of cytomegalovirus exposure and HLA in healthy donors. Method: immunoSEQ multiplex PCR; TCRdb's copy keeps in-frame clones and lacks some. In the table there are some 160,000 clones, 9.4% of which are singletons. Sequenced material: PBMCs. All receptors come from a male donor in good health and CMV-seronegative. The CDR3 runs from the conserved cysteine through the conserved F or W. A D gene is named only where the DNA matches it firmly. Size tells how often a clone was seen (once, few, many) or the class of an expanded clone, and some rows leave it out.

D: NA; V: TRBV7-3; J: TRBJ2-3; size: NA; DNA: TGTGCCAGCAGCCGACTGGTTTTTCCAGATACGCAGTATTTT; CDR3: CASSRLVFPDTQYF
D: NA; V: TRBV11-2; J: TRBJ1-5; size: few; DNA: TGTGCCAGCAGCTTAGCAGGGAATTTCAATCAGCCCCAGCATTTT; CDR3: CASSLAGNFNQPQHF
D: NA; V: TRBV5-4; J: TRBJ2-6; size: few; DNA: TGTGCCAGCAGCTTACGCCGCGGAGTCTCTGGGGCCAACGTCCTGACTTTC; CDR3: CASSLRRGVSGANVLTF
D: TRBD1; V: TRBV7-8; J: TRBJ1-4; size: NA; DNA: TGTGCCAGCAGCTTAGGGACAGGGGGGAATGAAAAACTGTTTTTT; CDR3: CASSLGTGGNEKLFF
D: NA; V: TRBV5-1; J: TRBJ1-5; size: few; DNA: TGCGCCAGCAGCTTGACGGGGGAGGCCAACCGGCATTTT; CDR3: CASSLTGEANRHF
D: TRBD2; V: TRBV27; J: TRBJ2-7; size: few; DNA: TGTGCCAGCAGACTAGCGAGTTCCTACGAGCAGTACTTC; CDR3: CASRLASSYEQYF
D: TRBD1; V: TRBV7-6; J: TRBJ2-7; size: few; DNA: TGTGCCAGCAGCTTGGGGACAGGGCCCACCTACGAGCAGTACTTC; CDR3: CASSLGTGPTYEQYF
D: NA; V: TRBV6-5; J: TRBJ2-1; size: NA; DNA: TGTGCCAGCAGTTACCCGCGCAGGGGTAATGAGCAGTTCTTC; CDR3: CASSYPRRGNEQFF
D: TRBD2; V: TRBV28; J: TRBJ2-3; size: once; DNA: TGTGCCAGCAGTCACAATAGCGGGAGCACAGATACGCAGTATTTT; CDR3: CASSHNSGSTDTQYF
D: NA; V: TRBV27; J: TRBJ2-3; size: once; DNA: TGTGCCAGCAGTTTAGTCGGGAAAACAGATACGCAGTATTTT; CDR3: CASSLVGKTDTQYF
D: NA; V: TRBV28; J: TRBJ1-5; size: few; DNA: TGTGCCAGCAGTTTAGGCGGGGCTCGGAATCAGCCCCAGCATTTT; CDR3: CASSLGGARNQPQHF
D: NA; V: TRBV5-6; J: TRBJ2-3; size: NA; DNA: TGTGCCAGCAGCTTGGGGCAGATAAGCACAGATACGCAGTATTTT; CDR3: CASSLGQISTDTQYF
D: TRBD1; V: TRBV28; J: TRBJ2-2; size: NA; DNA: TGTGCCAGCAGTCCTACAGGGGCGAACACCGGGGAGCTGTTTTTT; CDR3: CASSPTGANTGELFF
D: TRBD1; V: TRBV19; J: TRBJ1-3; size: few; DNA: TGTGCCAGTAGTGGACAGGGGATGACTGGAAACACCATATATTTT; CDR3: CASSGQGMTGNTIYF
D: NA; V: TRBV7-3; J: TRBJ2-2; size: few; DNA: TGTGCCAGCAGCCCTCAGGGCCCGAACACCGGGGAGCTGTTTTTT; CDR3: CASSPQGPNTGELFF
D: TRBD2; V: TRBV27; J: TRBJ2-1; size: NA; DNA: TGTGCCAGCATTGGTAGCGGGGGGTATGCCTACAATGAGCAGTTCTTC; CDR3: CASIGSGGYAYNEQFF
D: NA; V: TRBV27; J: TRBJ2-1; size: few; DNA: TGTGCCAGCAGTTTAATCTCAGGGCGCAATGAGCAGTTCTTC; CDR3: CASSLISGRNEQFF
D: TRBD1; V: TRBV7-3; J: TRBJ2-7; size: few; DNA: TGTGCCAGCAGCCTTGGGACAGTAAACGAGCAGTACTTC; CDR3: CASSLGTVNEQYF
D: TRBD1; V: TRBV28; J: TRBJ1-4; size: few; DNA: TGTGCCAGCAGTTCAACAGGGGGCGGGAATGAAAAACTGTTTTTT; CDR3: CASSSTGGGNEKLFF
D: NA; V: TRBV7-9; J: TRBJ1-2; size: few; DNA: TGTGCCAGCAGCAGCGACTATGGCTACACCTTC; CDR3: CASSSDYGYTF
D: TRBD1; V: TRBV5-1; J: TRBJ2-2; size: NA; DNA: TGCGCCAGCAGGCCCGGGACAGCTGGGAACACCGGGGAGCTGTTTTTT; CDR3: CASRPGTAGNTGELFF
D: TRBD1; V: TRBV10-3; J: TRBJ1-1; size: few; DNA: TGTGCCATCAGTGACGGGACAGGGAACACTGAAGCTTTCTTT; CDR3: CAISDGTGNTEAFF
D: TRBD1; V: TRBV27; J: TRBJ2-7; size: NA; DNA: TGTGCCAGCAGTTTACGGACAGGCCTCTCCTACGAGCAGTACTTC; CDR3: CASSLRTGLSYEQYF
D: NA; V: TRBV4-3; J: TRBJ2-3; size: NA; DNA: TGCGCCAGCAGCCAGGGGCGCACAGATACGCAGTATTTT; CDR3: CASSQGRTDTQYF
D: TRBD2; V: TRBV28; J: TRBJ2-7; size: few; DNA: TGTGCCAGCAGTTTAGGCCCCCCTAGCGGGAAAGGATCCTACGAGCAGTACTTC; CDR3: CASSLGPPSGKGSYEQYF
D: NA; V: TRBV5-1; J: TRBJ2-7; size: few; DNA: TGCGCCAGCAGCTTGGCTGGGGCGCCCGCCCCCTACGAGCAGTACTTC; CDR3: CASSLAGAPAPYEQYF
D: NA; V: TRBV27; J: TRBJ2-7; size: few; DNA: TGTGCCGCCTCAGACGGACAAGACTACGAGCAGTACTTC; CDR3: CAASDGQDYEQYF
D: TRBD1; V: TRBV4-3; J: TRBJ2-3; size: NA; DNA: TGCGCCAGCAGCCAAGAAGGGGGCATCACAGATACGCAGTATTTT; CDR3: CASSQEGGITDTQYF
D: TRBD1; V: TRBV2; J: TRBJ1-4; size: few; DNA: TGTGCCAGCAGACTCGGACAGGGGGTACCGATTACAACTAATGAAAAACTGTTTTTT; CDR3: CASRLGQGVPITTNEKLFF
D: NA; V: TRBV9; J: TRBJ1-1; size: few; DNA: TGTGCCAGCAGCGTAGTTGGGGGCTCTACTGAAGCTTTCTTT; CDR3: CASSVVGGSTEAFF
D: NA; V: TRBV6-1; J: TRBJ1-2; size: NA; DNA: TGTGCCAGCAGAGCAACTGAAGGCTACACCTTC; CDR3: CASRATEGYTF
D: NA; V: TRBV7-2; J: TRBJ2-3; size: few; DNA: TGTGCCAGCAGCTTAGCAGGAGGGCCAGGATATACGCAGTATTTT; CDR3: CASSLAGGPGYTQYF
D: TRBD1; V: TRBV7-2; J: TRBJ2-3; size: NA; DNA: TGTGCCAGCAGCTTACGCTCCCCGGGACAGAGAAACACAGATACGCAGTATTTT; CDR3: CASSLRSPGQRNTDTQYF
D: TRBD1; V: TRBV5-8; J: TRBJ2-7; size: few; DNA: TGTGCCAGCAGCGGCGGGACAGGACGATCCTACGAGCAGTACTTC; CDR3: CASSGGTGRSYEQYF
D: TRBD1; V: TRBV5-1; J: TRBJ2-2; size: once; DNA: TGCGCCAGCAGTGGGCAAGGGACAGGGTCGGGCACCGGGGAGCTGTTTTTT; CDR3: CASSGQGTGSGTGELFF
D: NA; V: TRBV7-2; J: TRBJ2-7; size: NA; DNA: TGTGCCAGCAGCTTATCCCTCCAGGGGGGCAAGTCTTGGGACGAGCAGTACTTC; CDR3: CASSLSLQGGKSWDEQYF
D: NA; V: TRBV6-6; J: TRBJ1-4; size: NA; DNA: TGTGCCAGCAGTTACTCGCAACAGGGTTTTGGTGAAAAACTGTTTTTT; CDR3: CASSYSQQGFGEKLFF